The sequence of this T cell receptor beta chain was determined in a study of cytomegalovirus exposure and HLA in healthy donors. Whole-study context: Genotyping showed 75% to 90% of a few hundred donors falling in the Caucasian-associated ancestry cluster. Study results and caveats: Cytomegalovirus-associated TCR beta chains were listed, numbering around 150. TCR beta V- and J-gene trimming was later associated with a missense DCLRE1C variant.

The CDR3 runs to 17 residues. After removal of 5 bases from V and 1 base from J, the junction contained 12 bases not matched to a gene. The V gene's germline CDR1 is SGHTA and CDR2 FQGNSA. This clone came up a few times. Its antigen is still unknown. With 60 Vbeta and 13 Jbeta primers, the PCR was carried out. Sequencing was performed with immunoSEQ multiplex PCR; in TCRdb, only in-frame clones are kept and a portion is missing. Altogether over 110,000 clones are present, under 80% being singletons, with the ten largest covering 8.8%. The receptor was derived from a woman in her forties or fifties in good health and CMV-seropositive. The V gene is TRBV7-2, the J gene TRBJ1-1; 8 nucleotides line up with TRBD1. Sequenced sample: PBMCs. CDR3 sequence: CASSTPLRGRGNTEAFF. CDR3 bases: TGTGCCAGCAGCACTCCCCTCAGGGGGCGCGGGAACACTGAAGCTTTCTTT. Full variable domain (remainder filled in from reference TRBV7-2 and TRBJ1-1): GAGVSQSPSNKVTEKGKDVELRCDPISGHTALYWYRQSLGQGLEFLIYFQGNSAPDKSGLPSDRFSAERTGGSVSTLTIQRTQQEDSAVYLCASSTPLRGRGNTEAFFGQGTRLTVV.